Below, 6 T cell receptor beta chains from the same sample are listed, as sequenced in a study of beta chain features in type 1 diabetes. Investigators reverse transcribed all isolated RNA, so they sequenced expressed TCRB transcripts. Measured with immunoSEQ multiplex PCR; TCRdb has only the in-frame clones, and not every one. The sample contains 300,000 to 450,000 clones, around 12% of which appear only once. What was sequenced was naive CD4+ T cells from blood. The receptors originated from a young man in good health.

This clone was found many times. The J gene is TRBJ2-6, the V gene TRBV7-2; the D is unclear. CDR3 length: 13 residues. The V end was cut by 7 bases, the J end by 0 bases, with 4 bases between. Germline lookup yields CDR1 SGHTA and CDR2 FQGNSA. The CDR3 spells CASTLSGANVLTF. In DNA form, the CDR3 reads TGTGCCAGCACCCTCTCTGGGGCCAACGTCCTGACTTTC.

This sequence joins TRBV5-1 and TRBJ2-1; TRBD2 matches 7 bases. Germline CDR1 SGHRS, CDR2 YFSETQ. The CDR3 spans 16 residues. With V trimmed by 0 bases and J by 3 bases, 6 bases remained unmatched. CDR3 in amino acids: CASSLEAGDRYNEQFF. CDR3 in DNA: TGCGCCAGCAGCTTGGAGGCGGGGGACCGCTACAATGAGCAGTTCTTC.

To note about this clone: A junction end diverges from the germline sequence, so it may reflect a read error. V usage is TRBV7-7 and J usage is TRBJ2-1, with TRBD1 matching over 10 bases. The length of the CDR3 is 14 residues. CDR1 and CDR2 (germline): SSHAT, FNYEAQ (reference sequence). The CDR3 region is CASSFRQGADEQFF. The CDR3 nucleotides read TGTGCTAGCAGCTTCAGACAGGGGGCCGATGAGCAGTTCTTC.

This clone was detected only a few times. The rearrangement links TRBV7-9 to TRBJ1-1, with D possibly TRBD1 on 5 matching bases. V lost 6 bases, J lost 4 bases, and 21 bases lay in between. Per germline, CDR1 SEHNR and CDR2 FQNEAQ (reference sequence). The CDR3 runs to 16 residues. In DNA, the CDR3 is TGTGCCAGCAGGCTTAGGGGTCTAGGAGGGGTCACTGAAGCTTTCTTT. This encodes CASRLRGLGGVTEAFF.

The chain carries TRBV19 and TRBJ1-6, with D possibly being TRBD1 (5 bases). V was clipped by 4 bases and J by 7 bases, with 8 bases between them. CDR1 is LNHDA, CDR2 SQIVND, per germline (reference sequence). This CDR3 spans 13 amino acids. In DNA, the CDR3 is TGTGCCAGTAGTACGCGACAGAATTCACCCCTCCACTTT. Translating gives CASSTRQNSPLHF.

A few counts support this clone. V gene TRBV7-2 combines with J gene TRBJ2-1; 10 bases align to TRBD2. The CDR3 covers 17 residues. Losses at the gene ends were 2 bases for V and 0 bases for J; bases not matched to a gene: 4. Germline values: CDR1 SGHTA, CDR2 FQGNSA. The CDR3 DNA sequence: TGTGCCAGCAGCTTATATCCTAGCGGGAGCTCCTACAATGAGCAGTTCTTC. Translation gives CASSLYPSGSSYNEQFF. Supplemented by reference TRBV7-2 and TRBJ2-1, the full variable domain reads GAGVSQSPSNKVTEKGKDVELRCDPISGHTALYWYRQSLGQGLEFLIYFQGNSAPDKSGLPSDRFSAERTGGSVSTLTIQRTQQEDSAVYLCASSLYPSGSSYNEQFFGPGTRLTVL.